One sample yielded the 27 T cell receptor beta chains listed below, sequenced in a study of blood T cell repertoires in COVID-19. Measured with immunoSEQ multiplex PCR; TCRdb has only the in-frame clones, and not every one. The sample lists 250,000 to 350,000 clones, around 91% occurring once. The sample consisted of peripheral blood. All receptors derive from a woman in her sixties or seventies with acute or convalescent COVID-19.

The rearrangement uses TRBV5-1 and TRBJ1-1; no reliable D call. Trimming removed 4 bases at V and 4 bases at J, with 14 bases between. The CDR3 spans 14 residues. Germline CDR1 and CDR2: SGHRS and YFSETQ. The CDR3 spells CASSPEEVGTEAFF. CDR3 DNA: TGCGCCAGCAGCCCGGAGGAGGTTGGCACTGAAGCTTTCTTT.

The rearrangement links TRBV5-1 to TRBJ1-1, with D perhaps TRBD1 (5 bases). The CDR3 covers 14 residues. The germline V and J ends were trimmed by 4 bases and 0 bases, with 10 bases remaining between them. Germline loops: CDR1 SGHRS, CDR2 YFSETQ. CDR3 in DNA: TGCGCCAGCAGCCCTGGGGCCATGAACACTGAAGCTTTCTTT. Translation: CASSPGAMNTEAFF.

The chain is built from TRBV28 and TRBJ2-7, with 8 bases that match TRBD2. Trimming took 5 bases from V and 2 from J; bases not matched to a gene: 5. The CDR3 extends over 14 amino acids. In germline, CDR1 is MDHEN, CDR2 SYDVKM. This chain's CDR3 is CASSPGGAAYEQYF. The DNA of the CDR3 is TGTGCCAGCAGTCCCGGGGGGGCCGCCTACGAGCAGTACTTC.

The chain combines TRBV6-5 with TRBJ2-3; TRBD2 aligns across 7 bases. The CDR3 has 14 amino acids. The ends lost 8 bases at V and 4 bases at J; junction bases unmatched: 9. CDR1 MNHEY and CDR2 SVGAGI come from the germline V gene. The CDR3 spells CASSVGGSADTQYF. The DNA of the CDR3 is TGTGCCAGCTCCGTGGGGGGGTCCGCAGATACGCAGTATTTT.

This clone was observed once. V gene TRBV29-1 combines with J gene TRBJ1-4, with 7 bases matching TRBD1. This CDR3 comprises 13 residues. Unmatched junction bases numbered 7, after V lost 7 bases and J lost 5 bases. Germline V CDR1 and CDR2: SQVTM, ANQGSEA. The CDR3 is CSAIDRVNEKLFF. The CDR3 nucleotides read TGCAGCGCCATCGACAGGGTGAATGAAAAACTGTTTTTT.

The genes are TRBV28 and TRBJ1-2, with TRBD1 as a possible D gene (5 bases). CDR3 length: 17 residues. V was shortened by 4 bases and J by 0 bases, with 18 bases between the two germline ends. Germline CDR1 is MDHEN and CDR2 is SYDVKM. The CDR3 protein is CASSSSGGDAANYGYTF. The CDR3 nucleotides are TGTGCCAGCAGTTCCTCCGGGGGGGACGCCGCTAACTATGGCTACACCTTC.

J is TRBJ1-4 and V is TRBV5-1; a weak D match, TRBD1 (5 bases). Germline V lookup: CDR1 SGHRS, CDR2 YFSETQ. Deletions cut 0 bases from V and 4 bases from J, with 10 bases between. The CDR3 extends over 15 amino acids. The CDR3 DNA reads as TGCGCCAGCAGCTTGGGAACAGGCGATAATGAAAAACTGTTTTTT. Its translation is CASSLGTGDNEKLFF.

The chain is built from TRBV7-6 and TRBJ1-1; TRBD1 aligns across 8 bases. There are 15 residues in the CDR3. Germline CDR1 reads SGHVS; CDR2 reads FNYEAQ. V dropped 5 bases and J dropped 4; count of bases not matched to a gene: 9. The CDR3: CASSTPTGEVTEAFF. CDR3 DNA: TGTGCCAGCAGCACACCGACAGGGGAGGTCACTGAAGCTTTCTTT.

The rearrangement uses TRBV5-4 and TRBJ1-6; no firm D call. The CDR3 loop spans 14 amino acids. The germline V gene has CDR1 SGHNT and CDR2 YYREEE (reference sequence). Between the trimmed V and J ends, which lost 0 bases and 10 bases, there was a span of 11 bases. The CDR3 spells CASSLEAEGSPLHF. The CDR3 DNA follows: TGTGCCAGCAGCTTGGAGGCAGAGGGATCACCCCTCCACTTT.

The chain carries TRBV27 and TRBJ2-7, with D tentatively TRBD2 (5 bases). The CDR3 consists of 13 residues. The V end lost 7 bases, the J end lost 5 bases, and 15 bases lay between the germline ends. CDR1 MNHEY and CDR2 SMNVEV come from the germline V gene (reference sequence). CDR3 coding DNA: TGTGCCAGCAAGCGGACGGTTCGGGACGAGCAGTACTTC. The encoded protein is CASKRTVRDEQYF.

The rearrangement joins TRBV5-1 to TRBJ2-3; 7 bases line up with TRBD2. The V gene end was trimmed by 1 base and the J gene end by 5 bases; junction bases not matched to a gene: 4. CDR1 SGHRS and CDR2 YFSETQ come from the germline V gene. CDR3 length equals 14 residues. For the CDR3, the DNA is TGCGCCAGCAGCTTGAGCGGGGCAATAGATACGCAGTATTTT. Amino acid sequence: CASSLSGAIDTQYF.

V gene TRBV11-3 combines with J gene TRBJ1-6; TRBD1 aligns across 10 bases. The CDR3 length is 13 residues. Per the germline V gene, CDR1 is SGHNT and CDR2 is YENEEA. The trim removed 8 bases at V and 7 bases at J, leaving 2 bases unmatched. The CDR3 reads CASPGQGNSPLHF. DNA for the CDR3: TGTGCCAGCCCGGGACAGGGGAATTCACCCCTCCACTTT.

The CDR3 here is CASSVRGTGVYNEQFF. CDR3 DNA: TGTGCCAGCAGTGTCCGCGGGACAGGGGTCTACAATGAGCAGTTCTTC. This chain connects TRBV27 to TRBJ2-1; 10 nucleotides line up with TRBD1. This CDR3 is built from 16 residues. V gave up 5 bases and J gave up 3 bases; unmatched junction bases: 7. Per germline, CDR1 MNHEY and CDR2 SMNVEV (reference sequence).

The V call is TRBV12-5, the J call TRBJ2-1, with 9 bases matching TRBD1. In germline, CDR1 is LGHNT, CDR2 FRNRAP. Unmatched junction bases numbered 5, after V lost 5 bases and J lost 6 bases. CDR3 size: 14 residues. CDR3 in amino acids: CASGMGQGLNEQFF. The CDR3 DNA reads TGTGCTAGTGGTATGGGACAGGGCCTCAATGAGCAGTTCTTC.

This rearrangement joins TRBV27 to TRBJ2-4, with D maybe TRBD1 (5 bases). From germline, CDR1 is MNHEY and CDR2 SMNVEV (reference sequence). Trimming cost V 3 bases and J 16 bases, with 19 bases left between them. The CDR3 consists of 13 residues. CDR3 in amino acids: CASSFHRWLPTYF. Written as DNA, the CDR3 is TGTGCCAGCAGTTTTCACAGGTGGCTCCCTACCTACTTC.

The rearrangement uses TRBV2 and TRBJ2-2, with D possibly matching TRBD1 (5 bases). Germline CDR1 reads SNHLY; CDR2 reads FYNNEI. Trimming cost V 10 bases and J 2 bases, with 8 bases left between them. The CDR3 runs 12 residues. CDR3 DNA: TGTGCCATACAGGTTAACACCGGGGAGCTGTTTTTT. Protein: CAIQVNTGELFF.

The rearrangement joins TRBV10-2 to TRBJ1-1; D call uncertain. CDR3 length: 14 amino acids. Between the trimmed V and J ends, which lost 3 bases and 5 bases, there was a span of 13 bases. Germline V gives CDR1 WSHSY, CDR2 SAAADI. CDR3 loop: CASSEEGGLTEAFF. The CDR3 DNA sequence: TGCGCCAGCAGTGAAGAGGGAGGTTTAACTGAAGCTTTCTTT.

This chain uses TRBV9 with TRBJ1-1, with D hard to call. Germline V gene lookup returns CDR1 SGDLS and CDR2 YYNGEE. This CDR3 region has 13 residues. V gave up 0 bases and J gave up 4 bases, with 7 bases separating them. The CDR3 DNA reads TGTGCCAGCAGCGTAGACCAGTTCACTGAAGCTTTCTTT. It encodes CASSVDQFTEAFF.

The gene calls are TRBV10-3 and TRBJ1-3; 8 bases align to TRBD1. This CDR3 region has 15 residues. After removal of 2 bases from V and 1 base from J, the junction contained 1 base not matched to a gene. CDR1 ENHRY and CDR2 SYGVKD come from the germline V gene. CDR3 DNA sequence: TGTGCCATCAGTGAGGGACAGGGTTCTGGAAACACCATATATTTT. It specifies CAISEGQGSGNTIYF.

The V gene is TRBV19, the J gene TRBJ2-5; TRBD2 matches at 11 bases. The V and J ends lost 7 bases and 3 bases, in that order; junction bases with no gene match: 7. Germline V gene lookup returns CDR1 LNHDA and CDR2 SQIVND (reference sequence). CDR3 size: 15 residues. In DNA form, the CDR3 reads TGTGCCAGTAAGGGAACTAGCGGGGGAGAAGAGACCCAGTACTTC. Translating gives CASKGTSGGEETQYF.

The CDR3 DNA is TGTGCCAGCAGCCCCCCCCTCCTTACAGGGTCCCAAGAGACCCAGTACTTC. This translates into CASSPPLLTGSQETQYF. The J gene is TRBJ2-5, the V gene TRBV7-9; TRBD1 might be the D (6 bases). CDR1 and CDR2 from the germline V gene are SEHNR and FQNEAQ (reference sequence). The CDR3 is 17 amino acids. V was shortened by 5 bases and J by 1 base, with 20 bases between the two germline ends.

This clone was seen once. V is TRBV2 and J is TRBJ1-1; 7 bases map to TRBD1. The CDR3 covers 14 residues. Germline lookup yields CDR1 SNHLY and CDR2 FYNNEI. The V and J ends lost 3 bases and 3 bases, in that order; junction bases with no gene match: 4. CDR3 coding DNA: TGTGCCAGCAGTGAGACCAGGGGGTACACTGAAGCTTTCTTT. Protein sequence: CASSETRGYTEAFF.

V gene TRBV6-6 combines with J gene TRBJ1-2; D is perhaps TRBD1 (5 bases). The CDR3 has 13 amino acids. Germline CDR1 is MNHNY and CDR2 is SVGAGI (reference sequence). Trimming left V 6 bases short and J 8 bases short, with 16 bases between. The CDR3 protein is CASRGHAGGGYTF. DNA for the CDR3: TGTGCCAGCAGAGGACACGCCGGGGGAGGCTACACCTTC.

This chain connects TRBV3-1 (or the pseudogene TRBV3-2) to TRBJ1-6, with D perhaps TRBD1 (5 bases). Germline V CDR1 and CDR2: LGHDT, YNNKEL (reference sequence). This CDR3 comprises 14 residues. The V gene lost 5 bases and the J gene lost 4 bases, with 9 bases spanning the gap. The CDR3 protein is CASSSRGYNSPLHF. In DNA form, the CDR3 reads TGTGCCAGCAGCTCCCGGGGGTATAATTCACCCCTCCACTTT.

The V call is TRBV9, the J call TRBJ1-1; the D gene is possibly TRBD1 (5 bases). Germline CDR1 reads SGDLS; CDR2 reads YYNGEE. The CDR3 has 13 residues. V was pared by 4 bases and J by 1 base, with 8 bases between. CDR3 residues: CASSSGQNTEAFF. CDR3 nucleotides: TGTGCCAGCAGCTCAGGACAGAACACTGAAGCTTTCTTT.

This chain uses TRBV6-5 with TRBJ1-2, with D possibly being TRBD1 (6 bases). The CDR3 totals 14 residues. Germline V gene data show CDR1 as MNHEY and CDR2 as SVGAGI. The V and J ends lost 6 bases and 3 bases respectively, with 14 bases between them. CDR3 bases: TGTGCCAGCAGACCACAGGGAATCGACTATGGCTACACCTTC. This sequence encodes CASRPQGIDYGYTF.

This clone was seen a handful of times. This chain connects TRBV28 to TRBJ1-3; perhaps TRBD1 as D (5 bases). Germline assignment: CDR1 MDHEN and CDR2 SYDVKM. The V end lost 3 bases, the J end lost 4 bases, and 16 bases lay between the germline ends. The CDR3 runs to 16 residues. CDR3 amino acids: CASSFARDFAGNTIYF. CDR3 nucleotides: TGTGCCAGCAGTTTCGCCAGGGACTTTGCCGGAAACACCATATATTTT.